This T cell receptor (beta chain) was sequenced for a study of cytomegalovirus exposure and HLA in healthy donors. Background on the study: Within the Caucasian-associated ancestry cluster were more than 75% of the approximately 370 genotyped donors.

PCR employed 60 Vbeta and 13 Jbeta primers. TCRdb's table, derived via immunoSEQ multiplex PCR, lists solely in-frame clones and lacks some. The sample contains over 150,000 clones, 80% to 85% of which appear only once. A remark on this clone: Its target is not known. The germline gene is not matched at one end of the junction; a read error may be the cause.

Study results and limitations: A missense DCLRE1C variant was associated with V- and J-gene trimming of TCR beta chains in a later analysis, and an independent cohort replicated the association. Reported performance of the classifier showed diagnosis of cytomegalovirus status with high specificity and sensitivity. The study put around 180 TCR beta chains on its list as cytomegalovirus-associated.

The clonotype comes from a man aged 45 to 65 in good health and CMV-seronegative. Sequenced material: PBMCs.

The CDR3 is CASSLARTSEIQYF. The CDR3 DNA is TGTGCCAGCAGCTTAGCGCGGACTAGCGAGATCCAGTACTTC. The chain uses TRBV7-2 and TRBJ2-5; 9 bases align to TRBD2. The CDR3 contains 14 residues. Germline CDR1 reads SGHTA; CDR2 reads FQGNSA.